This TCR beta chain was identified in a study of blood T cell repertoires in COVID-19. The germline V and J ends were trimmed by 5 bases and 2 bases, with 14 bases remaining between them. The CDR3 has 15 amino acids. CDR1 and CDR2 from the germline V gene are MNHNY and SVGAGI (reference sequence). The assay was immunoSEQ multiplex PCR, and TCRdb's table has in-frame clones only and misses some. The sample lists about 140,000 clones; around 90% were seen once. The specimen was peripheral blood. This chain links TRBV6-6 with TRBJ2-3; perhaps TRBD1 as D (6 bases). This clonotype was obtained from a human donor in a cohort sampled during active COVID-19. The CDR3 coding sequence is TGTGCCAGCAGTAAACAGGGTCCCTACACAGATACGCAGTATTTT. Amino acid sequence: CASSKQGPYTDTQYF.